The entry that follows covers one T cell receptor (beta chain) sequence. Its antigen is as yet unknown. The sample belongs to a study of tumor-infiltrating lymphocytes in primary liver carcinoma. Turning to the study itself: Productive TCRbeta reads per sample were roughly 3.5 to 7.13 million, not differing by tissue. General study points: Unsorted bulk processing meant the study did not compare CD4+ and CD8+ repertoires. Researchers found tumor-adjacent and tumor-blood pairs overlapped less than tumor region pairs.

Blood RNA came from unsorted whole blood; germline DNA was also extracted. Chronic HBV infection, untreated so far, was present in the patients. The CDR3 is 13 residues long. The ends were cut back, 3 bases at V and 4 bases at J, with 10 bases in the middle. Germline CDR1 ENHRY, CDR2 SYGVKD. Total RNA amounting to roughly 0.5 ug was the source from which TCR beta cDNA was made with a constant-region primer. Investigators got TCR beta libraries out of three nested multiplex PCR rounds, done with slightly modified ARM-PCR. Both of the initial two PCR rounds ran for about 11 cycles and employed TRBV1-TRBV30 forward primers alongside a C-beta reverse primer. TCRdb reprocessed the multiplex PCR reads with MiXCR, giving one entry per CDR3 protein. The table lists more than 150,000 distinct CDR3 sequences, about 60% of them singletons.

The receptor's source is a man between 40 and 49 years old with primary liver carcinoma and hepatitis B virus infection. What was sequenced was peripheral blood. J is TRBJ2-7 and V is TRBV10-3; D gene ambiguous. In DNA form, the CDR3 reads TGTGCCATCAGTGACCCTTCGGGTTACGAGCAGTACTTC. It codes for CAISDPSGYEQYF.